In its sample, the clone carrying this T cell receptor (beta chain) was seen a few times. The sample comes from a study of T-cell reconstitution after alpha-beta-depleted transplantation in children. Researchers prepared the TCRbeta library using unique molecular identifiers, the study reports. TCRdb independently ran MiXCR on the PCR reads; one entry per CDR3 protein. This table holds 440,000 or so distinct CDR3 sequences, roughly a tenth found once. V was cut by 0 bases and J by 4 bases, with 15 bases left in between. Per the germline V gene, CDR1 is DFQATT and CDR2 is SNEGSKA (reference sequence). The CDR3 extends over 15 amino acids.

The V call is TRBV20-1, the J call TRBJ2-5, with D possibly being TRBD1 (5 bases). Material: PBMCs from the stem cell graft donor, obtained from the stem cell graft. The TCR sequence derives from a human donor who donated a stem cell graft to a child with acute myeloid leukemia. In nucleotides, the CDR3 is TGCAGTGCTAGAGAGATGGAGACAGTTTCAGAGACCCAGTACTTC. This translates into CSAREMETVSETQYF.